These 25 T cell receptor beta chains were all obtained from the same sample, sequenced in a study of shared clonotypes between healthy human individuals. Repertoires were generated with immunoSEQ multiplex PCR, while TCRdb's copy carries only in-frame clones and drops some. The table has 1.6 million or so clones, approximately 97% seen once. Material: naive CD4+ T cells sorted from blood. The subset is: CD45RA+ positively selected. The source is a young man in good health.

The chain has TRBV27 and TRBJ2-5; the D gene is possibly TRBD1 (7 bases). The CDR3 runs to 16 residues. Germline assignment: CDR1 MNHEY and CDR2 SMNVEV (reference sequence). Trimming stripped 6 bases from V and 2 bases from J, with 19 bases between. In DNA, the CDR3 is TGTGCCAGCAGCCAGAGCAGGGGGGTCTTTCAAGAGACCCAGTACTTC. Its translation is CASSQSRGVFQETQYF.

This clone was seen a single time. CDR3 loop: CASSFVGRYEQYF. The CDR3 DNA reads TGTGCCAGCAGTTTCGTGGGGCGATACGAGCAGTACTTC. This chain joins TRBV6-5 and TRBJ2-7; a possible D gene is TRBD1 (5 bases). This CDR3 spans 13 amino acids. Germline V gene data show CDR1 as MNHEY and CDR2 as SVGAGI. Trimming shortened V by 4 bases and J by 4 bases, and 11 bases separated the two germline ends.

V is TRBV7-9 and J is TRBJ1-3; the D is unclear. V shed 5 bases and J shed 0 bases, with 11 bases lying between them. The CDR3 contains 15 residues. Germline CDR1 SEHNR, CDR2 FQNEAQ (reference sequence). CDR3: CASSTSVSSGNTIYF. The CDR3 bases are TGTGCCAGCAGCACCAGCGTTTCCTCTGGAAACACCATATATTTT.

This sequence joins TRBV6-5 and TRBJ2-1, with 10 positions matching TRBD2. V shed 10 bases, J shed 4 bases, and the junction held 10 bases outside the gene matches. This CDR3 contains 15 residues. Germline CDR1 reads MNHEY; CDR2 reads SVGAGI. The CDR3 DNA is TGTGCCACCCAACGGACTAGCGGACCTTACAATGAGCAGTTCTTC. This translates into CATQRTSGPYNEQFF.

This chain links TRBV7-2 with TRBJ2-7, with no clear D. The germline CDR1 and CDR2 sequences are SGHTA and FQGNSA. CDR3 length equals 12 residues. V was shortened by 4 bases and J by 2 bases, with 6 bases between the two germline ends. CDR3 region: CASSSRTYEQYF. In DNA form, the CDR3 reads TGTGCCAGCAGCTCTCGGACCTACGAGCAGTACTTC.

This CDR3 reads CASSVAGGATEAFF. CDR3 bases: TGTGCCAGCAGCGTAGCAGGGGGGGCCACTGAAGCTTTCTTT. This chain connects TRBV9 to TRBJ1-1, with 7 nucleotides matching TRBD1. J gave up 4 bases and V 0 bases, and 3 bases lay outside the gene matches. Germline loops: CDR1 SGDLS, CDR2 YYNGEE. The CDR3 totals 14 residues.

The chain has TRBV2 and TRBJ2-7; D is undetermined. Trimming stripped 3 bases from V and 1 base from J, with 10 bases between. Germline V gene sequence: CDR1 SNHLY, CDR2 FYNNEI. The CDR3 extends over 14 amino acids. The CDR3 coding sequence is TGTGCCAGCAGTGATAATTCAGATTCCTACGAGCAGTACTTC. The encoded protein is CASSDNSDSYEQYF.

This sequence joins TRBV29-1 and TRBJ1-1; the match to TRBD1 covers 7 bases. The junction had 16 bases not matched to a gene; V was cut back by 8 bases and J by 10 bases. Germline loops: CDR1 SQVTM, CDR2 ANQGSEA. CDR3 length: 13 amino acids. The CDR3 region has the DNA TGCAGCACCGAAGGGGGCCACTCAGTTTCAGCTTTCTTT. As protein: CSTEGGHSVSAFF.

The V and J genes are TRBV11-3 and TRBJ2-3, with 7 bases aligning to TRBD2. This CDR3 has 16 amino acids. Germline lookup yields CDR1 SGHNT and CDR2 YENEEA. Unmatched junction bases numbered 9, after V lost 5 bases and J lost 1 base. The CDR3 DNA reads TGTGCCAGCAGCCCGGGAGGCTTGAAGGGCACAGATACGCAGTATTTT. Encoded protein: CASSPGGLKGTDTQYF.

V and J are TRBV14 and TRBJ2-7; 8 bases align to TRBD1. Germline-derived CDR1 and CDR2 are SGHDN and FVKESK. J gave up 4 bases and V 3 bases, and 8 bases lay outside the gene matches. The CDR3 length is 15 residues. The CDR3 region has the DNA TGTGCCAGCAGCCACCCGGCACAGGGGGTATACGAGCAGTACTTC. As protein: CASSHPAQGVYEQYF.

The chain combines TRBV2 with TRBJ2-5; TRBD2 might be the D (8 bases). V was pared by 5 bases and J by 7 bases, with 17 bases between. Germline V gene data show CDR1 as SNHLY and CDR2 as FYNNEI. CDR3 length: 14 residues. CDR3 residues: CASSQGGTSGTQYF. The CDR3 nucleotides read TGTGCCAGCAGTCAGGGGGGGACTAGTGGGACCCAGTACTTC.

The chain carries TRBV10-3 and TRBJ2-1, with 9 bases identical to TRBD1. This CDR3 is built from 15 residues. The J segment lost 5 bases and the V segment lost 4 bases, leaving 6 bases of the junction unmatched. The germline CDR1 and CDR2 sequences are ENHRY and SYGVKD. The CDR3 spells CAISARDREHNEQFF. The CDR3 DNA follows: TGTGCCATCAGTGCCCGGGACAGGGAGCACAATGAGCAGTTCTTC.

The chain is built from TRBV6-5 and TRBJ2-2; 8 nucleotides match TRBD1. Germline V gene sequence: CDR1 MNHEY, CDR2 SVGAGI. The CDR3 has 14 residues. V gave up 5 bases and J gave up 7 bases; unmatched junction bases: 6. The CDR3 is CASSNTGGIGELFF. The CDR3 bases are TGTGCCAGCAGTAATACAGGGGGAATCGGGGAGCTGTTTTTT.

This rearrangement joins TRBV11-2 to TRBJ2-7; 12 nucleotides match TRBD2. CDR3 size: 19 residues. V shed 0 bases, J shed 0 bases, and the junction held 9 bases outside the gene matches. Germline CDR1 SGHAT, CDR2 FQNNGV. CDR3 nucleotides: TGTGCCAGCAGCTTAGATCCTGCACTAGCGGGAGGTTCCTCCTACGAGCAGTACTTC. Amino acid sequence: CASSLDPALAGGSSYEQYF. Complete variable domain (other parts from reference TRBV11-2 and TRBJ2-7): EAGVAQSPRYKIIEKRQSVAFWCNPISGHATLYWYQQILGQGPKLLIQFQNNGVVDDSQLPKDRFSAERLKGVDSTLKIQPAKLEDSAVYLCASSLDPALAGGSSYEQYFGPGTRLTVT.

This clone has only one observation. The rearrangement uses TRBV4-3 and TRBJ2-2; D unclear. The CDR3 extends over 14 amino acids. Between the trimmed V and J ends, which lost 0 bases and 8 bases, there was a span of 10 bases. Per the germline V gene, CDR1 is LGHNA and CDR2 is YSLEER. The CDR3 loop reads CASSQESRQGELFF. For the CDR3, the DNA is TGCGCCAGCAGCCAAGAGTCTCGTCAGGGGGAGCTGTTTTTT.

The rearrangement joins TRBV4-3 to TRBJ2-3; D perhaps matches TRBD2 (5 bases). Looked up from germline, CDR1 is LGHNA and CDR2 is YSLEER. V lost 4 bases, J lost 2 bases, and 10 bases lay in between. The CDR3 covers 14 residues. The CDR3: CASSRRENTDTQYF. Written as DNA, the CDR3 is TGCGCCAGCAGCCGCCGGGAAAACACAGATACGCAGTATTTT.

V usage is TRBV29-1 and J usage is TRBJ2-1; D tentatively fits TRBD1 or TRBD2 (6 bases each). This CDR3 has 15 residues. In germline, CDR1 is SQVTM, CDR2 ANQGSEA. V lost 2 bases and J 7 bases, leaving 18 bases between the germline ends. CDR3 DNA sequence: TGCAGCGTTGAAAGGTGGGGGGCAGGTCAGAATGAGCAGTTCTTC. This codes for CSVERWGAGQNEQFF.

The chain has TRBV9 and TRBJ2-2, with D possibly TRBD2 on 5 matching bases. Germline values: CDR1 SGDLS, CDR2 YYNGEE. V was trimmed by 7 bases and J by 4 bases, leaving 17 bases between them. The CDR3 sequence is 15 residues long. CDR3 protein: CASGRAVLSTGELFF. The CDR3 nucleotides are TGTGCCAGCGGCCGAGCGGTCCTCAGCACCGGGGAGCTGTTTTTT.

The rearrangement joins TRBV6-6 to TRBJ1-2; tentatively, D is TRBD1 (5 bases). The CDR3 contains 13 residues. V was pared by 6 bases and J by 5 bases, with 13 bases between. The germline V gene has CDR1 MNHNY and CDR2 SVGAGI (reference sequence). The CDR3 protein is CASRKDRKYGYTF. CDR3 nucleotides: TGTGCCAGCAGGAAAGACAGAAAGTATGGCTACACCTTC.

Here the CDR3 DNA reads TGTGCCAGCACCGTCGTGACAGCGCCTGGGCCTGAAGCTTTCTTT. Translating it yields CASTVVTAPGPEAFF. The chain links TRBV7-9 to TRBJ1-1, with TRBD1 as a possible D gene (5 bases). The CDR3 has 15 residues. V was trimmed by 7 bases and J by 6 bases, leaving 21 bases between them. Germline V CDR1 and CDR2: SEHNR, FQNEAQ (reference sequence).

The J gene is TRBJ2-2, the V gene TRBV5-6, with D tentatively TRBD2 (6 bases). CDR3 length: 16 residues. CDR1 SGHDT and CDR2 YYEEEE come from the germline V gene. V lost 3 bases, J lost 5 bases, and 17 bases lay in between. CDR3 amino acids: CASSSSAGTQTGELFF. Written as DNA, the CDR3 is TGTGCCAGCAGCTCATCCGCCGGGACTCAGACCGGGGAGCTGTTTTTT.

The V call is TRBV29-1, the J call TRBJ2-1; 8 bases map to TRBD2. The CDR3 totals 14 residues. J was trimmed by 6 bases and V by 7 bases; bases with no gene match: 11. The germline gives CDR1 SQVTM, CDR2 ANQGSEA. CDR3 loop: CSGAGTRNSNEQFF. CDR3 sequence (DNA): TGCAGCGGTGCCGGGACTAGAAATTCCAATGAGCAGTTCTTC.

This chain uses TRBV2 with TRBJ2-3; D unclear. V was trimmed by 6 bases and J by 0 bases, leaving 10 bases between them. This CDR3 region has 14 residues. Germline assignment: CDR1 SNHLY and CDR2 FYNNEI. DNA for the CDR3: TGTGCCAGCAGCTCTTTAACTAGCACAGATACGCAGTATTTT. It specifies CASSSLTSTDTQYF.

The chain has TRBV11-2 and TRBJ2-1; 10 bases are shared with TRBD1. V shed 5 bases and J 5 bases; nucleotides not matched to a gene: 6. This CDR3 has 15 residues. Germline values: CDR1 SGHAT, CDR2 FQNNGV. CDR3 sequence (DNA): TGTGCCAGCAGCCTTCGGGACAGGGGTGACAATGAGCAGTTCTTC. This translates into CASSLRDRGDNEQFF.

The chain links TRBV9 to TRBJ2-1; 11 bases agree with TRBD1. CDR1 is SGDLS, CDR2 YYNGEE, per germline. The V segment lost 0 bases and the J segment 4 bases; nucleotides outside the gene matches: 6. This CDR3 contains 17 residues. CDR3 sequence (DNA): TGTGCCAGCAGCGTAGTTCCAGGGACAGGGGGGTACAATGAGCAGTTCTTC. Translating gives CASSVVPGTGGYNEQFF. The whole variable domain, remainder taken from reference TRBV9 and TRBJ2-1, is DSGVTQTPKHLITATGQRVTLRCSPRSGDLSVYWYQQSLDQGLQFLIQYYNGEERAKGNILERFSAQQFPDLHSELNLSSLELGDSALYFCASSVVPGTGGYNEQFFGPGTRLTVL.